The 24 T cell receptor beta chains below were found in one sample sequenced in a study of blood T cell repertoires in COVID-19. Generated by immunoSEQ multiplex PCR, the TCRdb table keeps only in-frame clones and is missing some. Among fewer than 350,000 clones listed, roughly 90% were seen once. The source material was PBMCs or T cells enriched from blood (not recorded which). The receptors were sampled from a woman aged 25 to 39 who had recovered from COVID-19.

The chain recombines TRBV7-9 with TRBJ2-5, with TRBD2 matching over 10 bases. The V gene's germline CDR1 is SEHNR and CDR2 FQNEAQ (reference sequence). Trimming cost V 4 bases and J 5 bases; bases outside gene matches: 19. This CDR3 is built from 19 residues. In DNA, the CDR3 is TGTGCCAGCAGCTCAATAATGGGCGCAAGAGCGGGGGGGATGGAGACCCAGTACTTC. Translation gives CASSSIMGARAGGMETQYF. Based on the CDR3 plus reference TRBV7-9 and TRBJ2-5, the full variable domain is DTGVSQNPRHKITKRGQNVTFRCDPISEHNRLYWYRQTLGQGPEFLTYFQNEAQLEKSRLLSDRFSAERPKGSFSTLEIQRTEQGDSAMYLCASSSIMGARAGGMETQYFGPGTRLLVL.

J is TRBJ2-1 and V is TRBV9; TRBD2 matches at 10 bases. Germline values: CDR1 SGDLS, CDR2 YYNGEE. V lost 4 bases to trimming and J lost 6 bases; unmatched junction nucleotides: 4. The CDR3 totals 14 residues. In nucleotides, the CDR3 is TGTGCCAGCAGCTCTCTAGCGGGAGCCAATGAGCAGTTCTTC. This translates into CASSSLAGANEQFF.

The genes are TRBV30 and TRBJ2-7, with a tentative D call TRBD2 (5 bases). The V gene lost 0 bases and the J gene lost 2 bases, with 8 bases spanning the gap. The CDR3 length is 13 residues. Germline V gene sequence: CDR1 GTSNPN, CDR2 SVGIG (reference sequence). Here the CDR3 reads CAWSVSGPYEQYF. The CDR3, as DNA: TGTGCCTGGAGTGTCAGCGGCCCCTACGAGCAGTACTTC.

The chain joins TRBV28 to TRBJ1-1, with 8 bases matching TRBD1. CDR3 length: 15 residues. Germline V gene lookup returns CDR1 MDHEN and CDR2 SYDVKM. The trim removed 2 bases at V and 5 bases at J, leaving 7 bases unmatched. The CDR3 loop reads CASSLRRGPRTEAFF. The CDR3 nucleotides read TGTGCCAGCAGTTTACGCAGGGGGCCCCGGACTGAAGCTTTCTTT.

The chain couples TRBV7-8 to TRBJ1-5; TRBD1 matches 8 bases. Looked up from germline, CDR1 is SGHVS and CDR2 is FQNEAQ. This CDR3 spans 15 amino acids. Unmatched junction bases numbered 5, after V lost 3 bases and J lost 4 bases. The CDR3 DNA sequence: TGTGCCAGCAGCTTTAGTGGACAGGGTAATCAGCCCCAGCATTTT. Amino acid sequence: CASSFSGQGNQPQHF.

The chain employs TRBV19 and TRBJ1-2; 7 bases line up with TRBD1. V lost 3 bases to trimming and J lost 6 bases; unmatched junction nucleotides: 7. The CDR3 totals 14 residues. The germline V gene has CDR1 LNHDA and CDR2 SQIVND (reference sequence). The CDR3 here is CASSIRGRLHGYTF. As DNA, the CDR3 is TGTGCCAGTAGTATCAGGGGGAGATTGCATGGCTACACCTTC.

The chain employs TRBV5-4 and TRBJ2-3; D may be TRBD2 (6 bases). V gave up 1 base and J gave up 5 bases, with 11 bases separating them. The CDR3 spans 14 residues. Germline CDR1 SGHNT, CDR2 YYREEE (reference sequence). CDR3 sequence (DNA): TGTGCCAGCAGCTTGAGGCGGGGAAAAGATACGCAGTATTTT. Translated, it gives CASSLRRGKDTQYF.

This clone was counted a few times. This chain connects TRBV19 to TRBJ1-6; 11 positions agree with TRBD1. V was pared by 6 bases and J by 7 bases, with 5 bases of the junction left unmatched. The CDR3 is 15 residues long. Germline V gene lookup returns CDR1 LNHDA and CDR2 SQIVND (reference sequence). CDR3 bases: TGTGCCAGTAGCCCCTGGGACAGGGGGAATTCACCCCTCCACTTT. This codes for CASSPWDRGNSPLHF.

Turning to this clone: This specimen includes other DNA sequences encoding the same CDR3. V gene TRBV25-1 combines with J gene TRBJ1-1; a weak D match, TRBD1 (6 bases). The germline gives CDR1 MGHDK, CDR2 SYGVNS. The CDR3 loop spans 12 amino acids. Trimming stripped 3 bases from V and 5 bases from J, with 7 bases between. CDR3 sequence (DNA): TGTGCCAGCAGTGAGAGGGGGACTGAAGCTTTCTTT. Translating gives CASSERGTEAFF. Combining the CDR3 with reference TRBV25-1 and TRBJ1-1 gives the whole variable domain EADIYQTPRYLVIGTGKKITLECSQTMGHDKMYWYQQDPGMELHLIHYSYGVNSTEKGDLSSESTVSRIRTEHFPLTLESARPSHTSQYLCASSERGTEAFFGQGTRLTVV.

This clone was observed once. The chain has TRBV19 and TRBJ1-2; TRBD1 matches at 10 bases. The CDR3 totals 18 residues. Germline CDR1 LNHDA, CDR2 SQIVND (reference sequence). J was trimmed by 0 bases and V by 5 bases; bases with no gene match: 12. CDR3: CASSPAPRQGATNYGYTF. The DNA of the CDR3 is TGTGCCAGTAGTCCCGCCCCCCGACAGGGGGCTACTAACTATGGCTACACCTTC. Filled out from reference TRBV19 and TRBJ1-2, the complete variable domain reads DGGITQSPKYLFRKEGQNVTLSCEQNLNHDAMYWYRQDPGQGLRLIYYSQIVNDFQKGDIAEGYSVSREKKESFPLTVTSAQKNPTAFYLCASSPAPRQGATNYGYTFGSGTRLTVV.

V and J are TRBV10-3 and TRBJ1-1, with 8 nucleotides matching TRBD1. This CDR3 has 15 amino acids. V trimming: 9 bases; J trimming: 1 base; junction bases outside the gene matches: 10. Germline CDR1 ENHRY, CDR2 SYGVKD. The CDR3 here is CAIAWQGAPNTEAFF. In DNA, the CDR3 is TGTGCCATTGCCTGGCAGGGGGCCCCGAACACTGAAGCTTTCTTT.

The V call is TRBV7-2, the J call TRBJ1-4, with D unclear. The length of the CDR3 is 14 residues. Deletions cut 3 bases from V and 0 bases from J, with 5 bases between. CDR1 and CDR2 from the germline V gene are SGHTA and FQGNSA. In DNA, the CDR3 is TGTGCCAGCAGCTTCCGAGCAACTAATGAAAAACTGTTTTTT. Translating it yields CASSFRATNEKLFF.

The chain combines TRBV6-2 or TRBV6-3 with TRBJ2-2; TRBD2 aligns across 10 bases. Germline assignment: CDR1 MNHEY and CDR2 SVGEGT. V shed 6 bases, J shed 4 bases, and the junction held 11 bases outside the gene matches. The CDR3 is 17 residues long. The CDR3 DNA follows: TGTGCCAGCAGCCAAAGGGGGATAGCGGGGGGCACCGGGGAGCTGTTTTTT. Its translation: CASSQRGIAGGTGELFF.

The chain carries TRBV6-5 and TRBJ2-5; 7 nucleotides align to TRBD2. Per the germline V gene, CDR1 is MNHEY and CDR2 is SVGAGI. Trimming at V came to 2 bases and at J to 5 bases, leaving 11 bases not matched to a gene. The CDR3 sequence is 16 residues long. The CDR3: CASSYRAGLRSETQYF. As DNA, the CDR3 is TGTGCCAGCAGTTACCGAGCGGGACTCCGTTCGGAGACCCAGTACTTC.

The chain recombines TRBV7-9 with TRBJ1-5; no clear D. This CDR3 comprises 12 residues. The V and J ends lost 5 bases and 9 bases respectively, with 11 bases between them. Germline CDR1 is SEHNR and CDR2 is FQNEAQ (reference sequence). The CDR3 region has the DNA TGTGCCAGCAGCATCTCACGGGGGCCCCAGCATTTT. It codes for CASSISRGPQHF.

Only one count was recorded for this clone. The chain has TRBV18 and TRBJ1-1; TRBD1 might be the D (6 bases). Trimming left V 3 bases short and J 4 bases short, with 21 bases between. The CDR3 sequence is 17 residues long. CDR1 KGHSH and CDR2 LQKENI come from the germline V gene. The CDR3 sequence: CASSPLPVDSMGTEAFF. In DNA, the CDR3 is TGTGCCAGCTCACCCTTACCTGTGGACAGTATGGGCACTGAAGCTTTCTTT.

This chain connects TRBV4-3 to TRBJ2-7; TRBD2 aligns across 12 bases. V trimming: 4 bases; J trimming: 1 base; junction bases outside the gene matches: 8. This CDR3 has 17 residues. The germline CDR1 and CDR2 sequences are LGHNA and YSLEER. CDR3 protein: CASSRASGGDLSYEQYF. In DNA, the CDR3 is TGCGCCAGCAGCCGGGCTAGCGGGGGGGATTTATCCTACGAGCAGTACTTC.

The gene calls are TRBV19 and TRBJ1-6; TRBD1 matches at 9 bases. V shed 3 bases, J shed 13 bases, and the junction held 13 bases outside the gene matches. The germline gives CDR1 LNHDA, CDR2 SQIVND (reference sequence). The CDR3 contains 16 residues. The CDR3 here is CASSINIGTGRIPLHF. For the CDR3, the DNA is TGTGCCAGTAGTATCAATATTGGGACAGGGCGCATCCCCCTCCACTTT.

This chain joins TRBV3-1 (or the pseudogene TRBV3-2) and TRBJ2-7; TRBD2 matches 7 bases. CDR3 length equals 15 residues. V lost 4 bases, J lost 1 base, and 7 bases stayed unmatched. CDR1 and CDR2 (germline): LGHDT, YNNKEL (reference sequence). This CDR3 is CASSPLARRSYEQYF. CDR3 DNA: TGTGCCAGCAGCCCACTAGCGCGGAGATCCTACGAGCAGTACTTC.

This rearrangement joins TRBV30 to TRBJ2-5, with TRBD2 matching over 7 bases. The CDR3 runs to 13 residues. The germline V gene encodes CDR1 GTSNPN and CDR2 SVGIG (reference sequence). After removal of 0 bases from V and 4 bases from J, the junction contained 2 bases not matched to a gene. CDR3: CAWSVGGGETQYF. The CDR3 DNA is TGTGCCTGGAGTGTGGGCGGGGGAGAGACCCAGTACTTC.

This chain uses TRBV19 with TRBJ1-2, with a weak D call TRBD1 (5 bases). Germline V CDR1 and CDR2: LNHDA, SQIVND (reference sequence). Trimming cost V 3 bases and J 8 bases, with 19 bases left between them. The CDR3 spans 15 residues. The CDR3 here is CASSITRTGVWGYTF. CDR3 DNA: TGTGCCAGTAGTATTACGAGGACGGGGGTCTGGGGCTACACCTTC.

The chain joins TRBV11-2 to TRBJ2-5; D unresolved. Trimming removed 5 bases at V and 3 bases at J, with 19 bases between. The CDR3 contains 16 residues. The V gene's germline CDR1 is SGHAT and CDR2 FQNNGV. This CDR3 reads CASSLRLTLLEETQYF. In nucleotides, the CDR3 is TGTGCCAGCAGCCTCCGGCTGACTCTACTGGAAGAGACCCAGTACTTC.

The sample holds one count of this clone. The rearrangement uses TRBV18 and TRBJ2-7, with 7 bases lining up with TRBD2. The germline V gene has CDR1 KGHSH and CDR2 LQKENI. The CDR3 is made up of 16 amino acids. The J segment lost 6 bases and the V segment lost 2 bases, leaving 13 bases of the junction unmatched. CDR3 region: CASSPTLSWEGAEQYF. The CDR3 DNA sequence: TGTGCCAGCTCACCAACTCTATCTTGGGAGGGAGCCGAGCAGTACTTC.

The rearrangement joins TRBV6-2 or TRBV6-3 to TRBJ1-2, with D perhaps TRBD1 (5 bases). Germline lookup yields CDR1 MNHEY and CDR2 SVGEGT. Between the trimmed V and J ends, which lost 3 bases and 7 bases, there was a span of 9 bases. This CDR3 has 12 amino acids. CDR3 in DNA: TGTGCCAGCAGTTATCCAGGGCTTGGCTACACCTTC. Translated: CASSYPGLGYTF.